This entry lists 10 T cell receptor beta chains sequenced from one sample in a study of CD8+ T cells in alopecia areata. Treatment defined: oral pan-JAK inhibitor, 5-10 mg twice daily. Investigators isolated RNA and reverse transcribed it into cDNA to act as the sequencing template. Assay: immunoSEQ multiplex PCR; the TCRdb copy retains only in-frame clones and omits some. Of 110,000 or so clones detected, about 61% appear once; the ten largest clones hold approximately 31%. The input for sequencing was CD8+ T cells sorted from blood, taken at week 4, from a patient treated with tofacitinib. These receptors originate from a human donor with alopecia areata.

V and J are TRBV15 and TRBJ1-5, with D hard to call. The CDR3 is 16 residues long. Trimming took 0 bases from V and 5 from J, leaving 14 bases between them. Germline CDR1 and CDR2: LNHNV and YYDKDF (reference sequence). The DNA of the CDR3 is TGTGCCACCAGCAGAGAGAGGACCTCCTTTTATCAGCCCCAGCATTTT. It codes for CATSRERTSFYQPQHF.

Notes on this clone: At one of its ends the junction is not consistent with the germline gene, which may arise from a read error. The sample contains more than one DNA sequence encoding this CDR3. Here the CDR3 DNA reads TGCGCCAGCAGCGAAGGTACAGATACGCAGTATTTT. Translated, it gives CASSEGTDTQYF. The chain is built from TRBV5-4 and TRBJ2-3; no firm D call. Per germline, CDR1 SGHNT and CDR2 YYREEE (reference sequence). This CDR3 comprises 12 residues.

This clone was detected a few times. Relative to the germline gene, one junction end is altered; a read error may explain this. Here the CDR3 DNA reads TGTGCCAGCAGCTTACGATCGGGACAGGGAACCTTT. It encodes CASSLRSGQGTF. The gene calls are TRBV13 and TRBJ1-6; 9 nucleotides agree with TRBD1. The CDR3 consists of 12 residues. From germline, CDR1 is PRHDT and CDR2 FYEKMQ (reference sequence).

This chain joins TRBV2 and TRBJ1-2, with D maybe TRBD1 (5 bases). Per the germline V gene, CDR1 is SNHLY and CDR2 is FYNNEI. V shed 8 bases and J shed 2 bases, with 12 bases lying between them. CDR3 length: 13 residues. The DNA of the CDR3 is TGTGCCAGCCTAAGGGACGTAAACTATGGCTACACCTTC. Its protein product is CASLRDVNYGYTF.

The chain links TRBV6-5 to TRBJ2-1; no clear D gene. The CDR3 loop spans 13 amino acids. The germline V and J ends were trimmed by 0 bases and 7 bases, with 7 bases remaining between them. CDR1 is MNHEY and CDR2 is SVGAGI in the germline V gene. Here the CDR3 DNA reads TGTGCCAGCAGTTACTCATCGGGTAATGAGCAGTTCTTC. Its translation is CASSYSSGNEQFF.

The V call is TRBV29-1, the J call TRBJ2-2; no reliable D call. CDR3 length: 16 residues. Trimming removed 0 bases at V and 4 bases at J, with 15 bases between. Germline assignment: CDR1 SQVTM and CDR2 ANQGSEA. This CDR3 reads CSVEDDQRDGTGELFF. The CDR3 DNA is TGCAGCGTTGAAGATGACCAACGAGATGGCACCGGGGAGCTGTTTTTT.

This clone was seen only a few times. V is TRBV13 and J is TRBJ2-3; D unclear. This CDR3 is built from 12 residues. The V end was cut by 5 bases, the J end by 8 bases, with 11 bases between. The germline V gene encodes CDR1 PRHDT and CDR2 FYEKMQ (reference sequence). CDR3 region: CASSQLRATQYF. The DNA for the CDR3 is TGTGCCAGCAGCCAGCTTAGGGCTACGCAGTATTTT.

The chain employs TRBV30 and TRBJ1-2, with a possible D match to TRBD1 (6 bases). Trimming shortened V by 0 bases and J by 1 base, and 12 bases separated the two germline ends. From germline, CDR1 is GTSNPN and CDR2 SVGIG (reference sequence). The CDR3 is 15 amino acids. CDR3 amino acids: CAWSVDRTDNYGYTF. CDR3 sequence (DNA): TGTGCCTGGAGTGTAGACAGGACCGATAACTATGGCTACACCTTC. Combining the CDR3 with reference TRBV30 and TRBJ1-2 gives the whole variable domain SQTIHQWPATLVQPVGSPLSLECTVEGTSNPNLYWYRQAAGRGLQLLFYSVGIGQISSEVPQNLSASRPQDRQFILSSKKLLLSDSGFYLCAWSVDRTDNYGYTFGSGTRLTVV.

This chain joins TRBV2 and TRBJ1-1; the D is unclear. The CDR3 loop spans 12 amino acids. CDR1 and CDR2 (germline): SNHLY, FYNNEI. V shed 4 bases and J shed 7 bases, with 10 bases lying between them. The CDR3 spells CASSGSYVEAFF. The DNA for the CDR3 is TGTGCCAGCAGTGGCTCGTATGTTGAAGCTTTCTTT.

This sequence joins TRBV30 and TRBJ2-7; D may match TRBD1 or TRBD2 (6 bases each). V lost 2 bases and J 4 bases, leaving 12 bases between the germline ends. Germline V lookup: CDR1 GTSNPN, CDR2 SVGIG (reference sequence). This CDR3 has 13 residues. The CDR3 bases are TGTGCCTGGAGTTTGGGGGGCGGATACGAGCAGTACTTC. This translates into CAWSLGGGYEQYF.